The 14 T cell receptor beta chains below come from one sample, sequenced in a study of cytomegalovirus exposure and HLA in healthy donors. Primers: 60 Vbeta forward and 13 Jbeta reverse. The table came from immunoSEQ multiplex PCR; TCRdb's copy has only in-frame clones and leaves some out. Among roughly 180,000 clones listed, roughly 80% were seen once. The sequenced sample consisted of PBMCs. The receptors shown here come from a male donor in good health and CMV-seronegative.

V gene TRBV4-1 combines with J gene TRBJ2-7; 7 bases align to TRBD2. CDR1 MGHRA and CDR2 YSYEKL come from the germline V gene. The CDR3 runs 15 residues. Germline trimming cut 1 base from V and 2 bases from J; bases unmatched to any gene: 5. The CDR3 reads CASSQGPGRAYEQYF. CDR3 nucleotide sequence: TGCGCCAGCAGCCAAGGTCCAGGGAGGGCCTACGAGCAGTACTTC.

This chain links TRBV6-5 with TRBJ1-2; 12 nucleotides line up with TRBD1. The germline V gene has CDR1 MNHEY and CDR2 SVGAGI. The CDR3 loop spans 16 amino acids. Trimming at V came to 2 bases and at J to 5 bases, leaving 6 bases not matched to a gene. CDR3 amino acids: CASSYLGQGARYGYTF. As DNA, the CDR3 is TGTGCCAGCAGTTACCTGGGACAGGGGGCGCGTTATGGCTACACCTTC.

The chain joins TRBV7-3 to TRBJ2-1, with D possibly being TRBD2 (5 bases). This CDR3 is built from 17 residues. Trimming removed 5 bases at V and 2 bases at J, with 19 bases between. Germline V gene data show CDR1 as SGHTA and CDR2 as FQGTGA. This CDR3 is CASSANPTTVPYNEQFF. The CDR3 DNA reads as TGTGCCAGCAGCGCCAACCCGACTACCGTACCCTACAATGAGCAGTTCTTC.

The chain combines TRBV4-1 with TRBJ1-1; D remains unclear. The V and J ends lost 0 bases and 0 bases respectively, with 8 bases between them. Per the germline V gene, CDR1 is MGHRA and CDR2 is YSYEKL. The CDR3 contains 15 residues. The CDR3 nucleotides read TGCGCCAGCAGCCAAGAGTGGCAATTGAACACTGAAGCTTTCTTT. Translating it yields CASSQEWQLNTEAFF.

This clone was counted a few times. The genes are TRBV29-1 and TRBJ1-1; TRBD1 agrees at 7 bases. Germline CDR1 is SQVTM and CDR2 is ANQGSEA. V shed 4 bases, J shed 5 bases, and the junction held 7 bases outside the gene matches. The CDR3 has 13 residues. The CDR3 DNA sequence: TGCAGCGTTGGTAGTTCAGGGGGAACTGAAGCTTTCTTT. Translating gives CSVGSSGGTEAFF.

V usage is TRBV2 and J usage is TRBJ2-2; D is ambiguous. The germline V gene encodes CDR1 SNHLY and CDR2 FYNNEI. The CDR3 is made up of 15 amino acids. V was clipped by 4 bases and J by 3 bases, with 12 bases between them. The CDR3 DNA reads as TGTGCCAGCAGTGTGAGGCCCAGAGACACCGGGGAGCTGTTTTTT. It specifies CASSVRPRDTGELFF.

This sequence joins TRBV5-4 and TRBJ2-5; TRBD2 aligns across 12 bases. The CDR3 has 16 amino acids. CDR1 SGHNT and CDR2 YYREEE come from the germline V gene (reference sequence). After removal of 3 bases from V and 5 bases from J, the junction contained 8 bases not matched to a gene. The CDR3 DNA sequence: TGTGCCAGCAGCTCTCCTAGCGGGGGGGCCACGGAGACCCAGTACTTC. This codes for CASSSPSGGATETQYF.

J is TRBJ2-3 and V is TRBV4-1, with TRBD1 as a possible D gene (7 bases). The CDR3 sequence is 17 residues long. CDR1 is MGHRA and CDR2 is YSYEKL in the germline V gene. The germline V and J ends were trimmed by 1 base and 5 bases, with 19 bases remaining between them. Here the CDR3 reads CASSQGPEGAYGDTQYF. CDR3 sequence (DNA): TGCGCCAGCAGCCAAGGGCCGGAGGGGGCCTATGGAGATACGCAGTATTTT.

The gene calls are TRBV7-8 and TRBJ2-7; D may be TRBD1 (6 bases). The CDR3 runs 12 residues. V dropped 4 bases and J dropped 12 bases, with 16 bases sitting between them. Germline lookup yields CDR1 SGHVS and CDR2 FQNEAQ. As DNA, the CDR3 is TGTGCCAGCAGCTCGAGTTACAGGGTTTGGTACTTC. Protein: CASSSSYRVWYF.

The chain combines TRBV19 with TRBJ2-7, with 10 bases lining up with TRBD2. The CDR3 is made up of 14 amino acids. Germline V gives CDR1 LNHDA, CDR2 SQIVND (reference sequence). The V gene end was trimmed by 4 bases and the J gene end by 1 base; junction bases not matched to a gene: 1. CDR3 DNA sequence: TGTGCCAGTAGTACTAGCGGGAGTTCCTACGAGCAGTACTTC. This translates into CASSTSGSSYEQYF.

The chain couples TRBV2 to TRBJ2-3, with 7 bases identical to TRBD1. Germline values: CDR1 SNHLY, CDR2 FYNNEI. V was clipped by 5 bases and J by 0 bases; unmatched bases: 11. The CDR3 spans 17 residues. The CDR3 DNA reads TGTGCCAGCAGTCAACCCGAAGACAGGGTTAGCACAGATACGCAGTATTTT. Encoded protein: CASSQPEDRVSTDTQYF.

The V gene is TRBV4-2, the J gene TRBJ1-2; a weak D match, TRBD1 (5 bases). The CDR3 extends over 13 amino acids. In germline, CDR1 is LGHNA, CDR2 YNFKEQ. Trimming stripped 3 bases from V and 2 bases from J, with 7 bases between. The CDR3 loop is CASSHRQNYGYTF. CDR3 sequence (DNA): TGTGCCAGCAGCCACCGACAGAACTATGGCTACACCTTC.

The chain uses TRBV7-2 and TRBJ2-2; 14 bases match TRBD2. Looked up from germline, CDR1 is SGHTA and CDR2 is FQGNSA. Germline trimming cut 5 bases from V and 6 bases from J; bases unmatched to any gene: 2. There are 15 residues in the CDR3. The CDR3 nucleotides read TGTGCCAGCAGCCCGGGACTAGCGGGAGCCGGGGAGCTGTTTTTT. Its protein product is CASSPGLAGAGELFF.

CDR3: CASRDRLDNEQYF. The CDR3 nucleotides are TGTGCCAGTAGAGACAGATTGGATAACGAGCAGTACTTC. This chain joins TRBV19 and TRBJ2-7; tentative D call: TRBD1 (5 bases). The CDR3 sequence is 13 residues long. Germline V gene lookup returns CDR1 LNHDA and CDR2 SQIVND (reference sequence). Trimming removed 6 bases from V and 5 bases from J, with 14 bases in between.